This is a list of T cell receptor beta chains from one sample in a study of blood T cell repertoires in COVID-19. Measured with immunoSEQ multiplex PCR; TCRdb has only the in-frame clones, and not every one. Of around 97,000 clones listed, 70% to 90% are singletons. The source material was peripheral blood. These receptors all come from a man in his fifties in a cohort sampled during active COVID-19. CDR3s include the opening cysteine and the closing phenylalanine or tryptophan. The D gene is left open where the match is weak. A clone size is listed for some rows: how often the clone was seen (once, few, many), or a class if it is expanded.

TGTGCCAGTAGTACCAGCCGACAGGGGAGCTACGAGCAGTACTTC	CASSTSRQGSYEQYF	15	TRBD1	TRBV19	TRBJ2-7	-
TGTGCCAGCAGCCGCGCGACTAGCGGGAAAAACATTCAGTACTTC	CASSRATSGKNIQYF	15	TRBD2	TRBV5-4	TRBJ2-4	-
TGTGCCAGCAGGGAGACAGGGGAATCACCCCTCCACTTT	CASRETGESPLHF	13	TRBD1	TRBV12-3/TRBV12-4	TRBJ1-6	-
TGTGCCAGCAGGGGGAGCGGGAATACGCAGTATTTT	CASRGSGNTQYF	12	TRBD2	TRBV2	TRBJ2-3	-
TGCAGCGTCGGGGGGACCGGGACAGGGAACAATGAGCAGTTCTTC	CSVGGTGTGNNEQFF	15	TRBD1	TRBV29-1	TRBJ2-1	-
TGCAGCGTCGCCGACAGCATGAACACTGAAGCTTTCTTT	CSVADSMNTEAFF	13	-	TRBV29-1	TRBJ1-1	-
TGCGCCAGCAGCTGGACTTTAGACGGGAACTATGGCTACACCTTC	CASSWTLDGNYGYTF	15	-	TRBV5-1	TRBJ1-2	-
TGCGCCAGCAGCTTGGCTTCCAACACCGGGGAGCTGTTTTTT	CASSLASNTGELFF	14	-	TRBV5-1	TRBJ2-2	-
TGTGCCAGCAGCCCACGGGGGGACCCTAGCACAGATACGCAGTATTTT	CASSPRGDPSTDTQYF	16	TRBD2	TRBV9	TRBJ2-3	-
TGTGCTAGTGGTTTGGTACAGGGGCCTTCATACCCAAGAGCTTTCTTT	CASGLVQGPSYPRAFF	16	TRBD1	TRBV12-5	TRBJ1-1	-
TGTGCAAGTCGCTTTAAACGGTCGAAAGTTCGGGGGAATGAGCAGTTCTTC	CASRFKRSKVRGNEQFF	17	-	TRBV12-2	TRBJ2-1	-
TGCGCCAGCAGCTTGGGAGGGACTAGCGGCGGACAAGAGACCCAGTACTTC	CASSLGGTSGGQETQYF	17	TRBD2	TRBV5-1	TRBJ2-5	-
TGTGCCACCAGCAGAGCCGTCGGGACAGGGGACGGGGAGCTGTTTTTT	CATSRAVGTGDGELFF	16	TRBD1	TRBV15	TRBJ2-2	-
TGTGCCAGCAGTTCGCGCCTAGGCGGGGGCTACAATGAGCAGTTCTTC	CASSSRLGGGYNEQFF	16	TRBD2	TRBV27	TRBJ2-1	-
TGTGCCAGCAGTATAGCGGGGGCGAGGGATACGCAGTATTTT	CASSIAGARDTQYF	14	TRBD2	TRBV6-5	TRBJ2-3	-
TGTGCCAGCAGCTTCGGGGGGAACACTGAAGCTTTCTTT	CASSFGGNTEAFF	13	-	TRBV7-9	TRBJ1-1	-
TGTGCCAGCAGCCCAACGATACAGTGGGCTAACTATGGCTACACCTTC	CASSPTIQWANYGYTF	16	-	TRBV7-2	TRBJ1-2	-
TGTGCTTTCAGTCCTGGAAACACCATATATTTT	CAFSPGNTIYF	11	-	TRBV7-9	TRBJ1-3	-
TGTGCCAGCAGCCTTACAGGGGGCGACACCGGGGAGCTGTTTTTT	CASSLTGGDTGELFF	15	TRBD1	TRBV7-9	TRBJ2-2	-
TGTGCCAGCAGCAAATCGGGAGGAGCTTTCTTT	CASSKSGGAFF	11	-	TRBV21-1	TRBJ1-1	-
TGTGCCAGCAGCTTTCCCGGGACAGGGGACGGCTACACCTTC	CASSFPGTGDGYTF	14	TRBD1	TRBV5-6	TRBJ1-2	-
TGTGCCAGCAGCCAAACGCAGCAGGGGCGAAGAAATTCACCCCTCCACTTT	CASSQTQQGRRNSPLHF	17	-	TRBV14	TRBJ1-6	once
TGTGCCAGCAAGTTCGGGGGGGAAGATACGCAGTATTTT	CASKFGGEDTQYF	13	TRBD2	TRBV4-2	TRBJ2-3	once
TGTGCCAGCAGCCCCGGAGGGGGCTTCAATGAGCAGTTCTTC	CASSPGGGFNEQFF	14	-	TRBV7-9	TRBJ2-1	-
TGTGCCAGCGGGGGAGGCCTGAACACCGGGGAGCTGTTTTTT	CASGGGLNTGELFF	14	-	TRBV2	TRBJ2-2	-
TGTGCCACCAGTAACCCCGGGACAGGGGTGGGCTACACCTTC	CATSNPGTGVGYTF	14	TRBD1	TRBV24-1	TRBJ1-2	-
TGTGCCAGCAGCTTAGCCCGGAGCTCCTACAATGAGCAGTTCTTC	CASSLARSSYNEQFF	15	-	TRBV7-2	TRBJ2-1	-
TGTGCCACCAGCGGGACTAGCGGCCGCTACAATGAGCAGTTCTTC	CATSGTSGRYNEQFF	15	TRBD2	TRBV15	TRBJ2-1	-
TGTGCCAGCAGCCGCCTTCAGGGGGAGGTCACTGAAGCTTTCTTT	CASSRLQGEVTEAFF	15	TRBD1	TRBV6-5	TRBJ1-1	-
TGTGCCAGCAGCCTCACGACGGGGAAACTGTTTTTT	CASSLTTGKLFF	12	-	TRBV3-1/TRBV3-2	TRBJ1-4	few
TGTGCCAGCAGTGAATCCAGGGGGAGCTCCTACAATGAGCAGTTCTTC	CASSESRGSSYNEQFF	16	TRBD1	TRBV2	TRBJ2-1	-
TGTGCCAGCAGCTTAAGGGGGTCTCCAGCTAGGGCTAGCTATGGCTACACCTTC	CASSLRGSPARASYGYTF	18	-	TRBV7-2	TRBJ1-2	-
TGTGCCAGCAGCTTGGCCGGGGGGAGCACAGATACGCAGTATTTT	CASSLAGGSTDTQYF	15	TRBD2	TRBV5-4	TRBJ2-3	once
TGTGCCAGCAGCAAAGGGCTAGCCGCAGATACGCAGTATTTT	CASSKGLAADTQYF	14	-	TRBV21-1	TRBJ2-3	-
TGTGCCAGCAGCTCCCTGACAGGGGGTGATGAAAAACTGTTTTTT	CASSSLTGGDEKLFF	15	TRBD1	TRBV7-9	TRBJ1-4	few
TGTGCCAGCAGTGAAGTCGTTTGGGACAAGAATCAGCCCCAGCATTTT	CASSEVVWDKNQPQHF	16	-	TRBV6-1	TRBJ1-5	-
TGTGCCAGCATTGAGTCGGCAGGGTCGCACCCCCTCCACTTT	CASIESAGSHPLHF	14	-	TRBV2	TRBJ1-6	-
TGCGCCAGCAGCCGGGGGACAGGGGGCTCCTACAATGAGCAGTTCTTC	CASSRGTGGSYNEQFF	16	TRBD1	TRBV4-3	TRBJ2-1	-
TGCGCCAGCAGATTAAATGTAATAGACAGCTACGAGCAGTACTTC	CASRLNVIDSYEQYF	15	-	TRBV10-2	TRBJ2-7	-
TGTGCCAGCTCACCTCGGGCAGGGGCGGGTCAGCCCCAGCATTTT	CASSPRAGAGQPQHF	15	-	TRBV18	TRBJ1-5	once
TGTGCCAGCACCACGGACAGGGAAAGCTATGGCTACACCTTC	CASTTDRESYGYTF	14	TRBD1	TRBV5-4	TRBJ1-2	-
TGTGCCAGCTCACGGGACAGGGAGTATTTT	CASSRDREYF	10	TRBD1	TRBV6-6	TRBJ2-3	-
TGCGCCAGCAGCGACGGGGGGAGGACAGATACGCAGTATTTT	CASSDGGRTDTQYF	14	TRBD2	TRBV5-1	TRBJ2-3	-